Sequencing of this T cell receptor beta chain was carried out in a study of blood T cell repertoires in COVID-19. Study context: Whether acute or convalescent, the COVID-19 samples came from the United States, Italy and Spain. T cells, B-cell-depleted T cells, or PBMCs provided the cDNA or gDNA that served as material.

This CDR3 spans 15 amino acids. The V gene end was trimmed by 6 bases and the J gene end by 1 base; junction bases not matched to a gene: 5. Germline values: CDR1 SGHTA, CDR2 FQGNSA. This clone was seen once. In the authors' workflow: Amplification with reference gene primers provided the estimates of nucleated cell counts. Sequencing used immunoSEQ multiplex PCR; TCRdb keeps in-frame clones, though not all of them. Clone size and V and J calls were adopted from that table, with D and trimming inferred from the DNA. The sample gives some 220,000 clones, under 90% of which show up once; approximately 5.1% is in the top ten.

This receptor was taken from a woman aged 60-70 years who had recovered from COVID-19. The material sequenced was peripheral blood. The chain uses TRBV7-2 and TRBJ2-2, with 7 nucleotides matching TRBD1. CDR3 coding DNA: TGTGCCAGCAGTCGGACAGGCCTGAACACCGGGGAGCTGTTTTTT. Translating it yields CASSRTGLNTGELFF.